These 32 T cell receptor beta chains originate from one sample sequenced in a study of shared clonotypes between healthy human individuals. Here immunoSEQ multiplex PCR was the method, and the copy in TCRdb shows in-frame clones only, minus some. The table has 760,000 or so clones, approximately 96% seen once. Naive CD8 populations comprised CD45RO-negative cells positively selected for CCR7, excluding terminally differentiated effector memory CD45RA+ cells. Material: naive CD8+ T cells sorted from blood. These receptors originate from a young man in good health.

This chain connects TRBV6-5 to TRBJ2-7; 7 bases are a match to TRBD2. Germline CDR1 and CDR2: MNHEY and SVGAGI. This CDR3 comprises 13 residues. For the CDR3, the DNA is TGTGTCGCTCAGGCTGGGGGGGGCTACGAGCAGTACTTC. This translates into CVAQAGGGYEQYF.

This chain uses TRBV5-1 with TRBJ2-5, with 12 positions matching TRBD2. Trimming took 5 bases from V and 5 from J; bases not matched to a gene: 10. The CDR3 runs 16 residues. In germline, CDR1 is SGHRS, CDR2 YFSETQ. CDR3 region: CASSSTSGSLTETQYF. The CDR3 nucleotides are TGCGCCAGCAGTTCGACTAGCGGGAGCTTAACGGAGACCCAGTACTTC.

The chain combines TRBV7-6 with TRBJ2-7, with D tentatively TRBD2 (6 bases). Germline V CDR1 and CDR2: SGHVS, FNYEAQ. The ends were cut back, 2 bases at V and 3 bases at J, with 8 bases in the middle. The CDR3 spans 13 residues. The CDR3 sequence: CASSLTGDYEQYF. In nucleotides, the CDR3 is TGTGCCAGCAGCTTAACGGGAGACTACGAGCAGTACTTC.

V usage is TRBV27 and J usage is TRBJ2-7; the D gene is possibly TRBD1 (6 bases). The V end lost 11 bases, the J end lost 1 base, and 15 bases lay between the germline ends. This CDR3 is built from 13 residues. Germline CDR1 is MNHEY and CDR2 is SMNVEV (reference sequence). The CDR3 nucleotides are TGTGCCGCATCAAGGGGGAGATCCTACGAGCAGTACTTC. Its protein product is CAASRGRSYEQYF.

This chain links TRBV21-1 with TRBJ2-5; the table's D gene call, TRBD1, was not cross checked with the DNA. TRBV21-1 is labeled a pseudogene. The CDR3 extends over 16 amino acids. This CDR3 reads CASSTTQTGVQETQYF. CDR3 DNA: TGTGCCAGCAGCACAACCCAGACAGGAGTTCAAGAGACCCAGTACTTC.

This sequence joins TRBV5-1 and TRBJ2-5, with D possibly matching TRBD1 (6 bases). Germline-derived CDR1 and CDR2 are SGHRS and YFSETQ. This CDR3 comprises 14 residues. V was pared by 3 bases and J by 2 bases, with 11 bases between. CDR3 sequence (DNA): TGCGCCAGCAGCTCGTCGGACAGACAAGAGACCCAGTACTTC. Protein: CASSSSDRQETQYF.

The chain carries TRBV27 and TRBJ2-1, with D perhaps TRBD2 (6 bases). CDR3 size: 15 residues. Germline assignment: CDR1 MNHEY and CDR2 SMNVEV (reference sequence). Trimming pared 0 bases from V and 4 bases from J, leaving 10 bases between. The CDR3 DNA sequence: TGTGCCAGCAGTTTATCGGGACTTGTTTACAATGAGCAGTTCTTC. This codes for CASSLSGLVYNEQFF.

J is TRBJ2-1 and V is TRBV10-3, with D maybe TRBD1 (6 bases). Trimming cost V 4 bases and J 4 bases, with 17 bases left between them. Germline loops: CDR1 ENHRY, CDR2 SYGVKD. The CDR3 totals 16 residues. DNA of the CDR3: TGTGCCATCAGTGGGTCCCAACGGGACATGTACAATGAGCAGTTCTTC. It encodes CAISGSQRDMYNEQFF.

The chain employs TRBV29-1 and TRBJ2-1; 10 nucleotides match TRBD2. The CDR3 spans 14 residues. The V and J ends lost 6 bases and 5 bases, in that order; junction bases with no gene match: 7. Germline CDR1 reads SQVTM; CDR2 reads ANQGSEA. Here the CDR3 reads CSVYGTSANNEQFF. The DNA of the CDR3 is TGCAGCGTCTACGGGACTAGCGCCAACAATGAGCAGTTCTTC.

This rearrangement joins TRBV12-2 to TRBJ2-1; the table calls TRBD2, which could not be checked here. TRBV12-2 is designated a pseudogene. The CDR3 is made up of 16 amino acids. CDR3 in DNA: TGTGCAAGTCGCTTCCTAGCCTCCACTGTCCCGGATGAGCAGTTCTTC. Amino acids: CASRFLASTVPDEQFF.

Here the CDR3 reads CASSQSGSSTYEQYF. The CDR3 DNA is TGTGCCAGCAGCCAATCCGGGTCTAGCACCTACGAGCAGTACTTC. V gene TRBV16 combines with J gene TRBJ2-7; D is perhaps TRBD2 (5 bases). V was shortened by 0 bases and J by 2 bases, with 11 bases between the two germline ends. Looked up from germline, CDR1 is KGHSY and CDR2 is FQNENV. The CDR3 sequence is 15 residues long.

J is TRBJ1-4 and V is TRBV11-3, with D maybe TRBD1 (5 bases). The CDR3 contains 13 residues. With 9 bases removed from V and 0 bases from J, the gap between germline ends came to 8 bases. Germline CDR1 reads SGHNT; CDR2 reads YENEEA. Here the CDR3 reads CARTVTTNEKLFF. CDR3 DNA sequence: TGTGCCAGGACAGTTACAACTAATGAAAAACTGTTTTTT.

The chain links TRBV5-1 to TRBJ2-7; 7 nucleotides match TRBD2. The germline V gene has CDR1 SGHRS and CDR2 YFSETQ. This CDR3 contains 15 residues. The V segment lost 4 bases and the J segment 5 bases; nucleotides outside the gene matches: 12. CDR3 sequence (DNA): TGCGCCAGCAGCCCCATAATGGGGGAGGGCCACGAGCAGTACTTC. Translated, it gives CASSPIMGEGHEQYF.

The chain couples TRBV27 to TRBJ2-5; no clear D gene. The CDR3 extends over 15 amino acids. CDR1 MNHEY and CDR2 SMNVEV come from the germline V gene (reference sequence). V lost 2 bases and J lost 2, with 12 bases in between. The CDR3 coding sequence is TGTGCCAGCAGTTTAAGACGGGCCGCGCAAGAGACCCAGTACTTC. It yields the protein CASSLRRAAQETQYF.

The CDR3 bases are TGTGCCAGCACCCCCTGGGCCGACCTCTCCTACAATGAGCAGTTCTTC. It encodes CASTPWADLSYNEQFF. This sequence joins TRBV27 and TRBJ2-1, with D unresolved. The ends were cut back, 7 bases at V and 0 bases at J, with 16 bases in the middle. Per germline, CDR1 MNHEY and CDR2 SMNVEV (reference sequence). The CDR3 runs 16 residues.

The gene calls are TRBV7-9 and TRBJ1-1, with D unclear. V was trimmed by 3 bases and J by 5 bases, leaving 10 bases between them. The CDR3 sequence is 13 residues long. Per the germline V gene, CDR1 is SEHNR and CDR2 is FQNEAQ (reference sequence). The CDR3 DNA sequence: TGTGCCAGCAGCTTTGAGGGTTGGACTGAAGCTTTCTTT. Protein sequence: CASSFEGWTEAFF.

This chain's CDR3 is CASSLRTAITDTQYF. As DNA, the CDR3 is TGTGCCAGCAGTTTAAGGACAGCTATCACAGATACGCAGTATTTT. The J gene is TRBJ2-3, the V gene TRBV28, with a weak D call TRBD1 (6 bases). This CDR3 comprises 15 residues. The germline V and J ends were trimmed by 2 bases and 2 bases, with 11 bases remaining between them. CDR1 is MDHEN, CDR2 SYDVKM, per germline.

The chain links TRBV4-1 to TRBJ2-7; the D is unclear. This CDR3 comprises 15 residues. Germline loops: CDR1 MGHRA, CDR2 YSYEKL. The V and J ends lost 0 bases and 7 bases respectively, with 16 bases between them. The CDR3 nucleotides read TGCGCCAGCAGCCAAGATCAGTCCTATTTTTGGGAGCAGTACTTC. Encoded protein: CASSQDQSYFWEQYF.

The V call is TRBV30, the J call TRBJ2-2; no definite D call. V was shortened by 1 base and J by 5 bases, with 8 bases between the two germline ends. Germline assignment: CDR1 GTSNPN and CDR2 SVGIG (reference sequence). This CDR3 contains 13 residues. The CDR3 reads CAWSAVTTGELFF. CDR3 nucleotides: TGTGCCTGGAGTGCCGTTACAACCGGGGAGCTGTTTTTT.

This clone appeared a few times. This chain links TRBV28 with TRBJ2-7; D gene uncertain. The CDR3 runs to 12 residues. Looked up from germline, CDR1 is MDHEN and CDR2 is SYDVKM. V lost 4 bases, J lost 3 bases, and 7 bases lay in between. The CDR3 nucleotides are TGTGCCAGCAGTTGGCAGGACTACGAGCAGTACTTC. It yields the protein CASSWQDYEQYF.

V and J are TRBV19 and TRBJ1-5; 11 bases align to TRBD1. The CDR3 is 19 amino acids. The V gene's germline CDR1 is LNHDA and CDR2 SQIVND (reference sequence). The junction had 12 bases not matched to a gene; V was cut back by 1 base and J by 4 bases. The CDR3 sequence: CASSIVLLDRGRPNQPQHF. The CDR3 nucleotides are TGTGCCAGTAGTATAGTACTCTTGGACAGGGGGCGACCGAATCAGCCCCAGCATTTT.

The V gene is TRBV7-6, the J gene TRBJ2-6, with D perhaps TRBD2 (6 bases). Germline V gene sequence: CDR1 SGHVS, CDR2 FNYEAQ. The germline V and J ends were trimmed by 3 bases and 0 bases, with 9 bases remaining between them. This CDR3 comprises 16 residues. The CDR3 coding sequence is TGTGCCAGCAGCTTTCGGGAGCCCTCTGGGGCCAACGTCCTGACTTTC. Translated: CASSFREPSGANVLTF.

This rearrangement joins TRBV6-1 to TRBJ2-7; D could derive from TRBD1 or TRBD2 (5 bases each). The germline V gene encodes CDR1 MNHNS and CDR2 SASEGT. The V gene lost 5 bases and the J gene lost 3 bases, with 11 bases spanning the gap. The CDR3 covers 13 residues. The CDR3 protein is CASSPGPYYEQYF. The DNA for the CDR3 is TGTGCCAGCAGTCCGGGACCGTACTACGAGCAGTACTTC.

DNA for the CDR3: TGTGCCAGCAGTTCCCTTGGGGACACTGAAGCTTTCTTT. Protein: CASSSLGDTEAFF. The chain recombines TRBV27 with TRBJ1-1; no clear D. Germline CDR1 and CDR2: MNHEY and SMNVEV (reference sequence). There are 13 residues in the CDR3. The V end was cut by 4 bases, the J end by 3 bases, with 9 bases between.

This clone occurred once. The chain carries TRBV27 and TRBJ2-7; D not resolved. Trimming pared 3 bases from V and 4 bases from J, leaving 10 bases between. The CDR3 is made up of 13 amino acids. Germline values: CDR1 MNHEY, CDR2 SMNVEV (reference sequence). CDR3 sequence: CASSFGNFYEQYF. The CDR3 nucleotides are TGTGCCAGCAGTTTTGGCAATTTTTACGAGCAGTACTTC.

The chain employs TRBV5-1 and TRBJ2-1, with 7 bases matching TRBD2. There are 13 residues in the CDR3. V lost 1 base and J lost 8; bases outside the gene matches: 3. Germline loops: CDR1 SGHRS, CDR2 YFSETQ. The CDR3: CASSLRGGDEQFF. In nucleotides, the CDR3 is TGCGCCAGCAGCTTGAGGGGAGGGGATGAGCAGTTCTTC. The complete variable domain, with remaining parts taken from reference TRBV5-1 and TRBJ2-1, reads KAGVTQTPRYLIKTRGQQVTLSCSPISGHRSVSWYQQTPGQGLQFLFEYFSETQRNKGNFPGRFSGRQFSNSRSEMNVSTLELGDSALYLCASSLRGGDEQFFGPGTRLTVL.

A word on this clone: The same CDR3 can be traced to other DNA sequences in this sample. The chain recombines TRBV29-1 with TRBJ1-1; a possible D gene is TRBD1 (6 bases). The CDR3 totals 12 residues. The V end lost 6 bases, the J end lost 0 bases, and 8 bases lay between the germline ends. In germline, CDR1 is SQVTM, CDR2 ANQGSEA. The CDR3 here is CSVTGLNTEAFF. CDR3 DNA sequence: TGCAGCGTGACAGGACTGAACACTGAAGCTTTCTTT.

The chain is built from TRBV16 and TRBJ1-5, with TRBD1 matching 10 bases. J was trimmed by 6 bases and V by 4 bases; bases with no gene match: 12. The CDR3 sequence is 17 residues long. From germline, CDR1 is KGHSY and CDR2 FQNENV. CDR3 sequence reads: CASSPVSDRGLSQPQHF. The CDR3 nucleotides read TGTGCCAGCAGCCCTGTTTCGGACAGGGGGTTGTCTCAGCCCCAGCATTTT.

This clone was found once. V gene TRBV29-1 combines with J gene TRBJ2-1; perhaps TRBD1 as D (7 bases). There are 13 residues in the CDR3. The ends were cut back, 4 bases at V and 6 bases at J, with 13 bases in the middle. Germline V gene lookup returns CDR1 SQVTM and CDR2 ANQGSEA. The CDR3 sequence: CSVARGAFNEQFF. The DNA of the CDR3 is TGCAGCGTTGCCAGGGGGGCATTCAATGAGCAGTTCTTC.

This chain uses TRBV27 with TRBJ2-7; unclear D gene. The CDR3 loop spans 13 amino acids. V was clipped by 3 bases and J by 2 bases, with 8 bases between them. CDR1 and CDR2 (germline): MNHEY, SMNVEV (reference sequence). The CDR3 region is CASSFSKAYEQYF. In nucleotides, the CDR3 is TGTGCCAGCAGTTTTTCAAAAGCCTACGAGCAGTACTTC.

CDR3: CASSLSPGQGRTGELFF. The CDR3 coding sequence is TGTGCCAGCAGCTTATCCCCCGGACAGGGACGAACCGGGGAGCTGTTTTTT. The chain has TRBV7-3 and TRBJ2-2; the match to TRBD1 covers 8 bases. CDR3 length equals 17 residues. CDR1 is SGHTA and CDR2 is FQGTGA in the germline V gene. Germline trimming cut 2 bases from V and 5 bases from J; bases unmatched to any gene: 10. Together with reference TRBV7-3 and TRBJ2-2, the CDR3 gives the full variable domain: GAGVSQTPSNKVTEKGKYVELRCDPISGHTALYWYRQSLGQGPEFLIYFQGTGAADDSGLPNDRFFAVRPEGSVSTLKIQRTERGDSAVYLCASSLSPGQGRTGELFFGEGSRLTVL.

This clone appeared once. The rearrangement links TRBV7-2 to TRBJ2-2; no clear D gene. CDR1 SGHTA and CDR2 FQGNSA come from the germline V gene. The CDR3 is 15 residues long. V lost 5 bases, J lost 4 bases, and 14 bases lay in between. The CDR3 sequence is CASSLGIIGTGELFF. The CDR3 DNA reads as TGTGCCAGCAGCCTAGGGATAATAGGCACCGGGGAGCTGTTTTTT.